A selection of T cell receptor beta chains follows, all from one sample in a study of T-cell memory formation after mild COVID-19. One entry per CDR3 protein results from TCRdb running MiXCR on the 5' RACE reads. The sample records around 510,000 distinct CDR3 sequences, approximately 21% being singletons. Material: PBMCs or a T cell subset sorted from them (not recorded which). The receptors originated from an adult woman who had mild COVID-19 (a few samples of this study predate the infection). Cell type and time point are not known. The CDR3 runs from the conserved cysteine through the conserved F or W. The D gene is left open where the match is weak. The size entry is marked missing in some rows and otherwise reads once, few, many or a size class.

j_call | d_call | v_call | clone_size | cdr3_aa | cdr3_nt
TRBJ2-2 | NA | TRBV16 | NA | CASSQSRGTGELFF | TGTGCCAGCAGCCAATCGCGGGGCACCGGGGAGCTGTTTTTT
TRBJ1-2 | NA | TRBV5-1 | few | CASSLAGGFNYGYTF | TGCGCCAGCAGCTTGGCGGGGGGTTTTAACTATGGCTACACCTTC
TRBJ2-5 | TRBD1 | TRBV6-5 | NA | CASRGTGEQETQYF | TGTGCCAGCAGAGGGACAGGGGAACAAGAGACCCAGTACTTC
TRBJ2-3 | TRBD2 | TRBV5-1 | few | CATRASGRPDTQYF | TGCGCCACCCGGGCAAGCGGGAGGCCAGATACGCAGTATTTT
TRBJ1-2 | NA | TRBV7-2 | few | CASSSQPTGWGYTF | TGTGCCAGCAGCTCCCAGCCCACAGGTTGGGGCTACACCTTC
TRBJ2-1 | NA | TRBV2 | many | CASRGANPNEQFF | TGTGCCAGCAGGGGTGCTAACCCCAATGAGCAGTTCTTC
TRBJ2-7 | NA | TRBV6-5 | NA | CASTWGPTYEQYF | TGTGCCAGCACTTGGGGGCCCACCTACGAGCAGTACTTC
TRBJ1-3 | NA | TRBV5-5 | few | CASSLRQGNSGNTIYF | TGTGCCAGCAGCTTGCGTCAGGGGAACTCTGGAAACACCATATATTTT
TRBJ1-3 | TRBD1 | TRBV7-2 | NA | CASSLRGRGTGSSGNTIYF | TGTGCCAGCAGCTTAAGGGGGCGGGGGACGGGAAGCTCTGGAAACACCATATATTTT
TRBJ2-7 | NA | TRBV4-1 | NA | CASSPPLARRPYEQYF | TGCGCCAGCAGCCCTCCCCTGGCCCGCAGACCCTACGAGCAGTACTTC
TRBJ2-2 | TRBD1 | TRBV5-1 | NA | CASSIGQDAGELFF | TGCGCCAGCAGCATAGGACAGGACGCCGGGGAGCTGTTTTTT
TRBJ2-3 | NA | TRBV5-1 | many | CASSLVGGMAYTDTQYF | TGCGCCAGCAGCTTGGTAGGGGGGATGGCCTACACAGATACGCAGTATTTT
TRBJ2-7 | TRBD2 | TRBV5-5 | few | CASSLATSGLYYEQYF | TGTGCCAGCAGCTTGGCGACTAGCGGATTGTACTACGAGCAGTACTTC
TRBJ2-5 | NA | TRBV21-1 | few | CASSKLQGGETQYF | TGTGCCAGCAGCAAGTTACAGGGCGGAGAGACCCAGTACTTC
TRBJ2-7 | NA | TRBV9 | NA | CASSGTGTSWEQYF | TGTGCCAGCAGTGGAACCGGGACCTCCTGGGAGCAGTACTTC
TRBJ1-2 | NA | TRBV12-3/TRBV12-4 | once | CASSSLSSGDYGYTF | TGTGCCAGCAGTTCCTTATCTTCGGGGGATTATGGCTACACCTTC
TRBJ2-7 | NA | TRBV20-1 | NA | CSAEDRRGEQYF | TGCAGTGCTGAAGACCGCAGGGGCGAGCAGTACTTC
TRBJ2-5 | NA | TRBV9 | few | CASSQGGVTGTQYF | TGTGCCAGCAGCCAAGGTGGGGTTACGGGGACCCAGTACTTC
TRBJ1-5 | TRBD1 | TRBV7-6 | few | CASSQQGGGQPQHF | TGTGCCAGCAGCCAACAGGGGGGTGGTCAGCCCCAGCATTTT
TRBJ2-2 | TRBD1 | TRBV12-3/TRBV12-4 | NA | CASQGVVGTGELFF | TGTGCCAGCCAGGGGGTAGTGGGGACCGGGGAGCTGTTTTTT
TRBJ2-1 | TRBD1 | TRBV7-9 | many | CASSSGQYNEQFF | TGTGCCAGCAGCTCGGGACAGTACAATGAGCAGTTCTTC
TRBJ1-6 | NA | TRBV5-1 | NA | CASSLGQGKGSPLHF | TGCGCCAGCAGCTTGGGTCAGGGGAAGGGTTCACCCCTCCACTTT
TRBJ2-1 | TRBD2 | TRBV20-1 | few | CSARSYSRKREGRVGEQFF | TGCAGTGCCAGATCCTACTCCCGTAAGCGGGAGGGTAGGGTAGGTGAGCAGTTCTTC
TRBJ2-7 | NA | TRBV7-9 | NA | CASMGAAYYEQYF | TGTGCCAGCATGGGGGCGGCCTACTACGAGCAGTACTTC
TRBJ1-2 | NA | TRBV5-1 | NA | CASSPGHGEVYGYTF | TGCGCCAGCAGCCCCGGACACGGCGAAGTCTATGGCTACACCTTC
TRBJ1-3 | NA | TRBV11-3 | NA | CASSRLNTGPGGNTIYF | TGTGCCAGCAGTAGACTAAACACAGGTCCCGGCGGAAACACCATATATTTT
TRBJ2-7 | TRBD1 | TRBV12-3/TRBV12-4 | NA | CASSILAGTVSSYEQYF | TGTGCCAGCAGTATCTTAGCCGGGACAGTCAGCTCCTACGAGCAGTACTTC
TRBJ2-3 | TRBD2 | TRBV4-1 | few | CASSQDRGLERDTQYF | TGCGCCAGCAGCCAAGATCGGGGACTAGAGAGAGATACGCAGTATTTT
TRBJ1-2 | NA | TRBV9 | NA | CASSDPGGMADIENYGYTF | TGTGCCAGCAGCGACCCCGGGGGTATGGCGGACATTGAAAACTATGGCTACACCTTC
TRBJ1-6 | TRBD1 | TRBV18 | few | CASSPRTGTNLLGSPLHF | TGTGCCAGCTCACCACGGACAGGGACGAACCTTCTGGGTTCACCCCTCCACTTT
TRBJ2-4 | TRBD2 | TRBV4-3 | NA | CASSQSGRASKNIQYF | TGCGCCAGCAGCCAAAGCGGGAGGGCCTCCAAAAACATTCAGTACTTC
TRBJ2-1 | NA | TRBV3-1 | few | CASSQSGRTIRNEQFF | TGTGCCAGCAGCCAAAGTGGGAGGACTATCAGGAATGAGCAGTTCTTC
TRBJ2-2 | TRBD1 | TRBV15 | few | CATSREIGDRGATGELFF | TGTGCCACCAGCAGAGAAATCGGGGACAGGGGGGCCACCGGGGAGCTGTTTTTT